This is a list of T cell receptor beta chains from one sample in a study of OX40 agonist ivuxolimab in advanced cancers. TCRdb's copy holds only in-frame clones and misses some; the assay was immunoSEQ multiplex PCR. Here the sample spans under 150,000 clones, about 92% being singletons. The sequencing used CD4+ or CD8+ T cells sorted from blood, collected in a trial of the OX40 agonist ivuxolimab. The source is an adult with an advanced solid tumor such as melanoma, head and neck, liver or kidney cancer. The CDR3 runs from the conserved cysteine through the conserved F or W. Each record gives: clone size, J gene, V gene, CDR3 length, D gene, CDR3 protein, CDR3 DNA. D genes are given only for firm matches. Size is stated for part of the rows, as once, few or many counts, or as a class when the clone is expanded.

once	TRBJ2-1	TRBV11-3	14	-	CASGPGSGTGEQFF	TGTGCCAGCGGTCCTGGGAGCGGGACAGGAGAGCAGTTCTTC
-	TRBJ2-7	TRBV5-8	15	TRBD1	CASSLVGQVVYEQYF	TGTGCCAGCAGCTTGGTGGGACAGGTTGTTTACGAGCAGTACTTC
-	TRBJ2-3	TRBV5-1	14	TRBD1	CASSYRTGSDTQYF	TGCGCCAGCAGCTACCGGACAGGGTCGGATACGCAGTATTTT
-	TRBJ2-7	TRBV11-2	13	-	CASSQRGPGEQYF	TGTGCCAGCAGCCAGAGGGGACCCGGCGAGCAGTACTTC
once	TRBJ1-2	TRBV6-6	13	TRBD1	CASTLQGARGYTF	TGTGCCAGCACTCTTCAGGGGGCGCGAGGCTACACCTTC
-	TRBJ1-6	TRBV30	15	TRBD1	CAWSLGDRRNSPLHF	TGTGCCTGGAGTTTAGGGGACAGGCGGAATTCACCCCTCCACTTT
-	TRBJ2-3	TRBV5-1	16	TRBD2	CASSLGLAIGTDTQYF	TGCGCCAGCAGCTTGGGACTAGCGATCGGCACAGATACGCAGTATTTT
once	TRBJ2-7	TRBV28	17	-	CASSFWSLGQSTYEQYF	TGTGCCAGCAGTTTTTGGTCGCTGGGACAATCAACCTACGAGCAGTACTTC
-	TRBJ2-3	TRBV6-5	12	-	CASSYTQDTQYF	TGTGCCAGCAGTTACACACAAGATACGCAGTATTTT
-	TRBJ1-2	TRBV5-1	13	-	CASSSGRLYGYTF	TGCGCCAGCAGCTCGGGTCGCCTTTATGGCTACACCTTC
-	TRBJ1-5	TRBV6-5	13	-	CASSYGPNQPQHF	TGTGCCAGCAGTTACGGCCCCAATCAGCCCCAGCATTTT
-	TRBJ2-1	TRBV18	12	-	CASSPEAGEQFF	TGTGCCAGCTCACCAGAAGCGGGTGAGCAGTTCTTC
-	TRBJ2-7	TRBV6-5	13	-	CASSAPGLYEQYF	TGTGCCAGCAGTGCCCCGGGACTTTACGAGCAGTACTTC
-	TRBJ2-1	TRBV4-3	16	-	CASSQVSGRGYNEQFF	TGCGCCAGCAGCCAAGTTTCGGGACGGGGTTACAATGAGCAGTTCTTC
-	TRBJ2-5	TRBV7-2	17	-	CASSSEGRGRPGETQYF	TGTGCCAGCAGCTCCGAGGGGCGGGGGCGCCCCGGGGAGACCCAGTACTTC
once	TRBJ1-5	TRBV28	15	TRBD1	CASSSGTGGNQPQHF	TGTGCCAGCAGTTCCGGGACAGGGGGCAATCAGCCCCAGCATTTT
-	TRBJ2-7	TRBV28	16	-	CASSPPTPLGVWEQYF	TGTGCCAGCAGTCCACCTACCCCCTTGGGGGTATGGGAGCAGTACTTC